What follows describes a single T cell receptor beta chain. Its antigen is not yet known. No base quality information exists; no much larger clone differs at one position. The data belong to a study of CD8 T cells in Susac syndrome (dated by TCRdb to between 2018 and 2020). With regard to the full study: Whether CD8+ T cell activation and differentiation in Susac syndrome was antigen driven was tested using repertoire sequencing.

RNA was extracted with the RNeasy kit and 0.5 to 1 ug was reverse transcribed using random hexamers. The immunoSEQ multiplex PCR assay, covering 54 Vbeta and 13 Jbeta segments, was used to amplify TCR beta CDR3 regions. PCR amplification bias was corrected using a synthetic template baseline for primer optimization and computational correction. Processing in the source paper ran as follows. Reads were assigned to V, D and J genes according to IMGT and analyzed in immunoSEQ Analyzer, with only productive sequences retained. To calculate clonality, Shannon entropy was normalized by log2 of the number of productive unique sequences and then subtracted from one. For each patient and control, public and private clones were evaluated among the 100 most prevalent clones. Clones were defined as Susac-specific if absent from the healthy and MS cohorts, from roughly 1,100 published viral clones and from other ImmuneACCESS disease sequences. The raw public data were reprocessed by TCRdb itself: fastp quality trimming at Q25, MiXCR clonotype calling, in-frame beta chains only. Every distinct CDR3 protein forms one entry, paired with its most common genes and DNA. The V and J calls reflect TCRdb's pipeline rather than the authors' work. The sample profile shows over 100,000 distinct CDR3 sequences; approximately 91% of them were found once. The ten top clones hold around 0.15% of the sample.

High-throughput TCR beta sequencing profiled peripheral blood CD8+ and CD4+ T cells from healthy donors, Susac syndrome patients and multiple sclerosis patients. The healthy donors served as controls matched for age and sex. CD8+ TEMRA cells were enriched by FACS, while bulk CD8+ and CD4+ T cells were purified by magnetic negative isolation. Blood was collected in EDTA tubes and processed within 24 hours, with PBMCs isolated through density gradient centrifugation. PBMCs intended for TCR sequencing were frozen in liquid nitrogen and were later thawed in a 37 degrees C water bath. Purity of sorted or isolated CD4+, CD8+ and CD8+ TEMRA cells was at least 90%. Overall results and qualifications from the work: The number of individuals in the TCR sequencing and HLA analysis was recognized as being relatively small.

Sequenced sample: CD4+ T cells from PBMCs. The TCR comes from a human donor in good health.

CDR3 sequence: CASSVTGGGSNQPQHF. DNA sequence: TGCGCCAGCAGTGTGACAGGGGGAGGTAGCAATCAGCCCCAGCATTTT. The chain was built from TRBV10-1 and TRBJ1-5, with TRBD1 identical over 9 junction bases. Relative to germline, V is missing 4 bases and J is missing 0 bases, with 4 bases of the junction outside any gene match. CDR1 and CDR2 were assigned from the germline V gene (reference sequence) as WNHNN and SYGVQD. From cysteine to phenylalanine, the CDR3 is 16 amino acids long. The CDR3 DNA has 48 bases and is translated from base 1.